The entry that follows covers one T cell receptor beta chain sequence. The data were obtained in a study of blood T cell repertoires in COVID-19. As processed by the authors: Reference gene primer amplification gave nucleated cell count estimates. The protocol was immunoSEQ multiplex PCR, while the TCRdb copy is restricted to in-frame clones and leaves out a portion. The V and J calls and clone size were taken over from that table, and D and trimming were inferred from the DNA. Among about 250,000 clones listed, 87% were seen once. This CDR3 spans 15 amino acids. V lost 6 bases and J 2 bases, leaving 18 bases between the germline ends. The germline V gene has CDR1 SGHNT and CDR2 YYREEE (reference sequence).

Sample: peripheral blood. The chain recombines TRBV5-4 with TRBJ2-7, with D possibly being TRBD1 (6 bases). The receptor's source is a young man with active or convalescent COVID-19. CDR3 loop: CASTLGGTLPYEQYF. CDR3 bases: TGTGCCAGCACCCTAGGTGGGACACTTCCCTACGAGCAGTACTTC.